This T cell receptor (beta chain) emerged from a study of cytomegalovirus exposure and HLA in healthy donors. PCR employed 60 Vbeta and 13 Jbeta primers. The repertoire was sequenced with immunoSEQ multiplex PCR; TCRdb's copy has only in-frame clones and lacks some. The data show around 150,000 clones, approximately 84% seen once. Those who donated were healthy bone marrow donors. The V gene lost 6 bases and the J gene lost 3 bases, with 18 bases spanning the gap. CDR3 length: 15 residues. Germline CDR1 and CDR2: MDHEN and SYDVKM. The V call is TRBV28, the J call TRBJ2-7; D gene unclear. The source of this sequence is a man aged 25 to 40 in good health and CMV-seropositive. Sequenced input: PBMCs. For the CDR3, the DNA is TGTGCCAGCAGCCCTATACGGAGAGTGGGCTACGAGCAGTACTTC. Its translation: CASSPIRRVGYEQYF.